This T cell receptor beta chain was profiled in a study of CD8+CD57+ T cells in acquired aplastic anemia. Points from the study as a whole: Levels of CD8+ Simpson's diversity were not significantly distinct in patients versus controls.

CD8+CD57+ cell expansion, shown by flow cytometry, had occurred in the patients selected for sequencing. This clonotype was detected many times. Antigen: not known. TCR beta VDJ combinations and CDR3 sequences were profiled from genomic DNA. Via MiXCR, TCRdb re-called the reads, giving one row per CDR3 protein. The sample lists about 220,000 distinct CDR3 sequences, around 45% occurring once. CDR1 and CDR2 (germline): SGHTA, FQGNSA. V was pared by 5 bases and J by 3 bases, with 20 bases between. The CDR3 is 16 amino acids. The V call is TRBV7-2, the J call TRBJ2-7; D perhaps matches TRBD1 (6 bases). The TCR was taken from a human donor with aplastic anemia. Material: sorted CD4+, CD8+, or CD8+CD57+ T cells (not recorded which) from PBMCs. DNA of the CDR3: TGTGCCAGCAGCCGTGACGTCAGGGGAGATTACTACGAGCAGTACTTC. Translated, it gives CASSRDVRGDYYEQYF.